This T cell receptor beta chain was found in a study of lymphopenia after photon versus proton radiotherapy. Study results and caveats: In patients who died, overall survival fell as post-nadir TCR diversity dropped more. After lymphocyte nadir, photon-treated repertoires showed oligoclonal expansion, especially CD8+ Temra.

In the case of this clone: The antigen remains unidentified.

Produced via immunoSEQ multiplex PCR; TCRdb's table is partial and in-frame only. The sample comprises over 9,500 clones, less than 90% of which are singletons, and 3.5% to 4% rests with the top ten. The V gene's germline CDR1 is LNHNV and CDR2 YYDKDF (reference sequence). V was pared by 1 base and J by 5 bases, with 10 bases of the junction left unmatched. There are 16 residues in the CDR3. The sequence came from a man in his 60s with pancreatic cancer. This chain joins TRBV15 and TRBJ2-7; 8 nucleotides align to TRBD1. The sample here was peripheral blood, taken from a patient treated with photon-based radiotherapy. In DNA, the CDR3 is TGTGCCACCAGCAGAGCACAGCAGGGGGCTTTAGACGAGCAGTACTTC. Its protein product is CATSRAQQGALDEQYF.